What follows are 22 T cell receptor beta chains derived from one specimen sequenced in a study of cytomegalovirus exposure and HLA in healthy donors. It was with 60 Vbeta and 13 Jbeta primers that the PCR ran. The table came from immunoSEQ multiplex PCR; TCRdb's copy has only in-frame clones and leaves some out. Among about 270,000 clones, around two thirds were seen once, and the ten largest hold about 2.2%. The sample consisted of PBMCs. The receptor source for this set is a female donor in good health and CMV-seronegative.

This chain connects TRBV19 to TRBJ2-3; D gene ambiguous. V lost 6 bases, J lost 3 bases, and 7 bases lay in between. Germline CDR1 LNHDA, CDR2 SQIVND (reference sequence). The CDR3 spans 12 residues. CDR3 protein: CASSGVTDTQYF. CDR3 sequence (DNA): TGTGCCAGTAGCGGAGTTACAGATACGCAGTATTTT.

The chain combines TRBV5-1 with TRBJ2-5, with D possibly matching TRBD2 (6 bases). Germline CDR1 reads SGHRS; CDR2 reads YFSETQ. The CDR3 length is 16 residues. V was clipped by 2 bases and J by 0 bases, with 14 bases between them. The chain's CDR3 is CASSFTGSGYQETQYF. The CDR3 DNA is TGCGCCAGCAGCTTTACGGGGAGCGGGTACCAAGAGACCCAGTACTTC.

The chain has TRBV7-9 and TRBJ1-1; the D gene is possibly TRBD1 (6 bases). Trimming pared 0 bases from V and 6 bases from J, leaving 17 bases between. The CDR3 is 16 amino acids. The germline gives CDR1 SEHNR, CDR2 FQNEAQ (reference sequence). The CDR3 DNA reads as TGTGCCAGCAGCTTAGCCGATAACAGGGCGGACTCTGAAGCTTTCTTT. Protein sequence: CASSLADNRADSEAFF.

The genes are TRBV11-2 and TRBJ1-2; the match to TRBD1 covers 7 bases. V dropped 5 bases and J dropped 3; count of bases not matched to a gene: 3. This CDR3 comprises 13 residues. In germline, CDR1 is SGHAT, CDR2 FQNNGV. CDR3 coding DNA: TGTGCCAGCAGCCCAGACAGGGACTATGGCTACACCTTC. This gives the protein CASSPDRDYGYTF. The complete variable domain, with remaining parts taken from reference TRBV11-2 and TRBJ1-2, reads EAGVAQSPRYKIIEKRQSVAFWCNPISGHATLYWYQQILGQGPKLLIQFQNNGVVDDSQLPKDRFSAERLKGVDSTLKIQPAKLEDSAVYLCASSPDRDYGYTFGSGTRLTVV.

The CDR3 sequence: CAWSVNSGNTIYF. DNA for the CDR3: TGTGCCTGGAGTGTTAACTCTGGAAACACCATATATTTT. The J gene is TRBJ1-3, the V gene TRBV30; no definite D call. Germline CDR1 is GTSNPN and CDR2 is SVGIG (reference sequence). The CDR3 consists of 13 residues. The ends were cut back, 0 bases at V and 0 bases at J, with 3 bases in the middle.

A note on this clone: The junction shows a germline mismatch at one end, possibly a read error. This chain uses TRBV28 with TRBJ2-5; 7 nucleotides match TRBD2. CDR3 size: 12 residues. Germline CDR1 MDHEN, CDR2 SYDVKM. CDR3 amino acids: CAGQRDQGTQYF. As DNA, the CDR3 is TGTGCCGGTCAGCGGGATCAAGGGACCCAGTACTTC.

The chain joins TRBV19 to TRBJ1-5, with TRBD1 matching 7 bases. The J segment lost 3 bases and the V segment lost 6 bases, leaving 11 bases of the junction unmatched. Germline CDR1 reads LNHDA; CDR2 reads SQIVND (reference sequence). The CDR3 totals 16 residues. The CDR3 reads CASREGAKLDNQPQHF. Written as DNA, the CDR3 is TGTGCCAGTAGAGAGGGGGCAAAATTAGACAATCAGCCCCAGCATTTT.

The CDR3 loop reads CASSLGQGRYF. The CDR3 DNA reads as TGTGCCAGCAGCCTGGGACAGGGCCGATATTTT. The chain links TRBV11-2 to TRBJ1-3, with 9 bases matching TRBD1. Trimming took 5 bases from V and 15 from J; bases not matched to a gene: 5. The CDR3 covers 11 residues. The germline V gene has CDR1 SGHAT and CDR2 FQNNGV. The full variable domain, in which reference TRBV11-2 and TRBJ1-3 provide the parts outside the CDR3, is EAGVAQSPRYKIIEKRQSVAFWCNPISGHATLYWYQQILGQGPKLLIQFQNNGVVDDSQLPKDRFSAERLKGVDSTLKIQPAKLEDSAVYLCASSLGQGRYFGEGSWLTVV.

J is TRBJ1-1 and V is TRBV5-1; TRBD1 might be the D (5 bases). Germline values: CDR1 SGHRS, CDR2 YFSETQ. The CDR3 is made up of 13 amino acids. The V end was cut by 3 bases, the J end by 6 bases, with 12 bases between. CDR3 DNA: TGCGCCAGCAGCTCAGGGCCGGGAGCTGAAGCTTTCTTT. It is translated as CASSSGPGAEAFF.

This chain joins TRBV27 and TRBJ2-5; D perhaps matches TRBD2 (6 bases). Deletions cut 8 bases from V and 5 bases from J, with 9 bases between. Germline V lookup: CDR1 MNHEY, CDR2 SMNVEV (reference sequence). The CDR3 has 11 residues. CDR3 loop: CASGTGETQYF. In DNA, the CDR3 is TGTGCCAGCGGGACTGGGGAGACCCAGTACTTC.

This clone has more than one count but fewer than ten. The V call is TRBV5-1, the J call TRBJ2-1; 10 bases match TRBD2. The J segment lost 0 bases and the V segment lost 1 base, leaving 7 bases of the junction unmatched. CDR1 is SGHRS and CDR2 is YFSETQ in the germline V gene. CDR3 length: 18 residues. The CDR3 DNA follows: TGCGCCAGCAGCTTGAAAACTAGCGGGGTCAGCTCCTACAATGAGCAGTTCTTC. It is translated as CASSLKTSGVSSYNEQFF.

The chain uses TRBV14 and TRBJ1-2; the D is unclear. The CDR3 extends over 12 amino acids. Germline CDR1 reads SGHDN; CDR2 reads FVKESK. The V end lost 4 bases, the J end lost 5 bases, and 8 bases lay between the germline ends. CDR3 coding DNA: TGTGCCAGCAGCCCGGGAGGGTATGGCTACACCTTC. This gives the protein CASSPGGYGYTF.

A word on this clone: Its ends do not fully match the called genes, so a read error is possible. For the CDR3, the DNA is TGTGCCAGCAGCTCTGGGACAGGGAATCCCCGGTTC. It yields the protein CASSSGTGNPRF. This chain connects TRBV11-2 to TRBJ2-7, with 9 bases lining up with TRBD1. CDR3 length: 12 amino acids. The V gene's germline CDR1 is SGHAT and CDR2 FQNNGV.

The table lists this clone with a count of one. The J gene is TRBJ2-5, the V gene TRBV29-1; 7 bases agree with TRBD1. V shed 3 bases and J 5 bases; nucleotides not matched to a gene: 12. CDR1 SQVTM and CDR2 ANQGSEA come from the germline V gene. The CDR3 runs to 15 residues. The DNA of the CDR3 is TGCAGCGTTGAGGAGTTGATAGGGGGCGGGGAGACCCAGTACTTC. Amino acids: CSVEELIGGGETQYF.

The chain joins TRBV30 to TRBJ1-4, with D tentatively TRBD1 (6 bases). The CDR3 contains 14 residues. CDR1 and CDR2 from the germline V gene are GTSNPN and SVGIG (reference sequence). V shed 1 base and J shed 6 bases, with 12 bases lying between them. In DNA form, the CDR3 reads TGTGCCTGGAGTGCGCGTAGGGGGTATGAAAAACTGTTTTTT. It is translated as CAWSARRGYEKLFF.

The V and J genes are TRBV28 and TRBJ1-4; the match to TRBD1 covers 9 bases. V shed 1 base, J shed 8 bases, and the junction held 14 bases outside the gene matches. CDR1 is MDHEN and CDR2 is SYDVKM in the germline V gene. This CDR3 comprises 18 residues. In nucleotides, the CDR3 is TGTGCCAGCAGTTTATTCCGAAAAACAGGGGGCTGGAGGGAAAAACTGTTTTTT. It codes for CASSLFRKTGGWREKLFF.

This clone was picked up one time. The V gene is TRBV10-1, the J gene TRBJ1-4, with D unclear. Per germline, CDR1 WNHNN and CDR2 SYGVQD (reference sequence). There are 15 residues in the CDR3. The V gene lost 2 bases and the J gene lost 7 bases, with 14 bases spanning the gap. In nucleotides, the CDR3 is TGCGCCAGCAGTGAGGACGGAGCCCTGGGTGAAAAACTGTTTTTT. Protein product: CASSEDGALGEKLFF.

The V call is TRBV11-1, the J call TRBJ2-1, with 8 bases fitting TRBD1. The CDR3 has 16 residues. The trim removed 2 bases at V and 7 bases at J, leaving 10 bases unmatched. Per the germline V gene, CDR1 is SGHAT and CDR2 is FQDESV (reference sequence). Here the CDR3 DNA reads TGTGCCAGCAGCTTATGGCAGGGGGCCTTTAGGAATGAGCAGTTCTTC. It specifies CASSLWQGAFRNEQFF. Full variable domain (outside the CDR3, taken from reference TRBV11-1 and TRBJ2-1): EAEVAQSPRYKITEKSQAVAFWCDPISGHATLYWYRQILGQGPELLVQFQDESVVDDSQLPKDRFSAERLKGVDSTLKIQPAELGDSAMYLCASSLWQGAFRNEQFFGPGTRLTVL.

The chain is built from TRBV7-2 and TRBJ2-3, with TRBD2 matching 7 bases. Germline V gene lookup returns CDR1 SGHTA and CDR2 FQGNSA. V shed 1 base and J 3 bases; nucleotides not matched to a gene: 4. The CDR3 is 15 amino acids. The CDR3 nucleotides read TGTGCCAGCAGCTTAGTGGCTAGCGGAACAGATACGCAGTATTTT. Encoded protein: CASSLVASGTDTQYF.

The V and J genes are TRBV19 and TRBJ1-5, with D possibly matching TRBD1 (5 bases). The CDR3 has 19 residues. Germline CDR1 reads LNHDA; CDR2 reads SQIVND (reference sequence). V dropped 4 bases and J dropped 4 bases, with 26 bases sitting between them. The CDR3 DNA follows: TGTGCCAGTAGTACCTCTCTCAGGGCGAGTGGCCCTGGGAATCAGCCCCAGCATTTT. Translation: CASSTSLRASGPGNQPQHF.

The J gene is TRBJ2-1, the V gene TRBV27; 9 bases line up with TRBD1. Germline trimming cut 4 bases from V and 4 bases from J; bases unmatched to any gene: 2. CDR1 and CDR2 from the germline V gene are MNHEY and SMNVEV (reference sequence). This CDR3 has 14 residues. The CDR3 region has the DNA TGTGCCAGCAGTTCGGGACAGGGTTACAATGAGCAGTTCTTC. Amino acid sequence: CASSSGQGYNEQFF.

The chain has TRBV6-5 and TRBJ2-2; D not certain. With 2 bases removed from V and 1 base from J, the gap between germline ends came to 2 bases. The CDR3 has 13 residues. Germline V gene lookup returns CDR1 MNHEY and CDR2 SVGAGI. In nucleotides, the CDR3 is TGTGCCAGCAGTTACCAGAACACCGGGGAGCTGTTTTTT. Translation gives CASSYQNTGELFF.